The sequence of this T cell receptor (beta chain) was determined in a study of cytomegalovirus exposure and HLA in healthy donors. Whole-study results and caveats: Accurate predictions that matched the HLA-A and HLA-B alleles of most subjects were reportedly made from TCR beta sequences. TCR beta sequences numbering roughly 18,000 were associated with HLA alleles at 0.05 false discovery rate in a later analysis. By a later analysis, the bulk of CMV-associated TCR beta chains appeared HLA-restricted.

Amplification used 60 Vbeta primers and 13 Jbeta primers. Profiling relied on immunoSEQ multiplex PCR, and the TCRdb table lists in-frame clones only, not all of them. The data contain around 150,000 clones, around 80% of them singletons. A word on this clone: Its antigen is unknown.

This CDR3 comprises 15 residues. Per germline, CDR1 SGDLS and CDR2 YYNGEE. V shed 5 bases and J shed 0 bases, with 12 bases lying between them. Sequencing input: PBMCs. The clonotype was recovered from a young man in good health and CMV-seronegative. The chain uses TRBV9 and TRBJ1-3; tentatively, D is TRBD1 (6 bases). The CDR3 sequence: CASSLTGNSGNTIYF. CDR3 sequence (DNA): TGTGCCAGCAGTTTGACAGGAAACTCTGGAAACACCATATATTTT.